This T cell receptor beta chain appears in the sequencing data of a study of T cell changes during pregnancy in multiple sclerosis. Method: immunoSEQ multiplex PCR; TCRdb's copy keeps in-frame clones and lacks some. Of tens of thousands of clones listed, approximately 92% are singletons. This CDR3 region has 14 residues. V lost 3 bases to trimming and J lost 4 bases, with 12 bases between them. CDR1 SGDLS and CDR2 YYNGEE come from the germline V gene. The TCR comes from a female donor with multiple sclerosis, enrolled in a pregnancy study. The rearrangement joins TRBV9 to TRBJ2-3, with D tentatively TRBD2 (6 bases). This specimen consisted of peripheral blood, obtained after pregnancy. The CDR3 here is CASSAREWADTQYF. In DNA form, the CDR3 reads TGTGCCAGCAGCGCCCGGGAGTGGGCAGATACGCAGTATTTT.